This TCR beta chain emerged from a study of blood T cell repertoires in COVID-19. Study-level background: Collection of acute and convalescent COVID-19 samples took place in the United States, Italy and Spain. In each case, the material was cDNA or gDNA derived from T cells, B-cell-depleted T cells, or PBMCs.

Per the study methods: Using reference gene primer amplification, nucleated cell counts were estimated. The data were produced by immunoSEQ multiplex PCR, yet TCRdb's version contains in-frame clones alone and is incomplete. The V and J calls and clone size were taken over from that table, and D and trimming were inferred from the DNA. Of roughly 200,000 clones listed, 88% are singletons. Per germline, CDR1 SGHNT and CDR2 YYREEE (reference sequence). The CDR3 contains 14 residues. The V and J ends lost 4 bases and 5 bases, in that order; junction bases with no gene match: 6. The source is a man between 65 and 80 years old with acute or convalescent COVID-19. The chain combines TRBV5-4 with TRBJ2-7, with 10 positions matching TRBD2. Sequencing was performed on peripheral blood. Written as DNA, the CDR3 is TGTGCCAGCAGCGAGGGGACTAGCGAGCACGAGCAGTACTTC. Translated: CASSEGTSEHEQYF.